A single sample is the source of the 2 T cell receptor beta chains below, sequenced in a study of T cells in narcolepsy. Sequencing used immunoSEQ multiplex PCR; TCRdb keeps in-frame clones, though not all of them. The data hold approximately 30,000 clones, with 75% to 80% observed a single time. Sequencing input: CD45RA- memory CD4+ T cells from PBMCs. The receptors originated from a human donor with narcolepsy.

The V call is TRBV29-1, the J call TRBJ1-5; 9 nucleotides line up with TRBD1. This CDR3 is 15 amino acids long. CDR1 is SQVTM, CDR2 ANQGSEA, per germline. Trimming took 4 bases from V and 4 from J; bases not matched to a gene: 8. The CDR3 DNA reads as TGCAGCGTTGGAGTAGGGACAGGGAGAAATCAGCCCCAGCATTTT. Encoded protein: CSVGVGTGRNQPQHF.

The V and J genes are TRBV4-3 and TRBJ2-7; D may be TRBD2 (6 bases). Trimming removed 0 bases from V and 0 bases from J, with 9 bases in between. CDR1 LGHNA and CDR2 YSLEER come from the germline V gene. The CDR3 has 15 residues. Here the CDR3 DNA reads TGCGCCAGCAGCCAAGAGCGGACTATCTCCTACGAGCAGTACTTC. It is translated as CASSQERTISYEQYF.